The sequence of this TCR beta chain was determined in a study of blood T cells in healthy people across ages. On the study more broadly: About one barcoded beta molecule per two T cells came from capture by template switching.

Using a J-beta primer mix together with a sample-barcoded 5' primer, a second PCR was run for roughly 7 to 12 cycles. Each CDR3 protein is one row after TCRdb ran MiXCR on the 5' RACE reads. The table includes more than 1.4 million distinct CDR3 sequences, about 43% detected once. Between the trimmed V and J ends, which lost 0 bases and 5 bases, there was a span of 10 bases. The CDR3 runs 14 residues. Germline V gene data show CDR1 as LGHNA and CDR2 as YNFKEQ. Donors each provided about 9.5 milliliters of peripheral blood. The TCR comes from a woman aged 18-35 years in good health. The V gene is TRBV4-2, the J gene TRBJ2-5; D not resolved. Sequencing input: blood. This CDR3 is CASSQEPGMETQYF. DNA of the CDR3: TGTGCCAGCAGCCAAGAACCGGGTATGGAGACCCAGTACTTC.